This TCR beta chain was captured by sequencing in a study of cytomegalovirus exposure and HLA in healthy donors. Broader study findings: In vitro assays verified that a few CMV-associated chains recognized CMV antigens specifically. A subsequent analysis found that TCR clusters from the first cohort also tended to co-occur in the roughly 120 validation repertoires, with about 94% of cluster scores above 0.

The CDR3 spans 13 residues. The ends were cut back, 3 bases at V and 3 bases at J, with 9 bases in the middle. CDR1 and CDR2 from the germline V gene are SGHAT and FQNNGV. Profiled with immunoSEQ multiplex PCR; TCRdb holds only in-frame clones, not every one. The sample lists 150,000 to 200,000 clones; approximately 88% were seen once. Of note for this clone: Antigen: not known.

This receptor was obtained from a man aged 18 to 30 in good health and CMV-seropositive. The source material was PBMCs. The V call is TRBV11-2, the J call TRBJ2-7; D uncertain. CDR3 loop: CASSLGEVYEQYF. Written as DNA, the CDR3 is TGTGCCAGCAGCTTGGGTGAGGTCTACGAGCAGTACTTC.